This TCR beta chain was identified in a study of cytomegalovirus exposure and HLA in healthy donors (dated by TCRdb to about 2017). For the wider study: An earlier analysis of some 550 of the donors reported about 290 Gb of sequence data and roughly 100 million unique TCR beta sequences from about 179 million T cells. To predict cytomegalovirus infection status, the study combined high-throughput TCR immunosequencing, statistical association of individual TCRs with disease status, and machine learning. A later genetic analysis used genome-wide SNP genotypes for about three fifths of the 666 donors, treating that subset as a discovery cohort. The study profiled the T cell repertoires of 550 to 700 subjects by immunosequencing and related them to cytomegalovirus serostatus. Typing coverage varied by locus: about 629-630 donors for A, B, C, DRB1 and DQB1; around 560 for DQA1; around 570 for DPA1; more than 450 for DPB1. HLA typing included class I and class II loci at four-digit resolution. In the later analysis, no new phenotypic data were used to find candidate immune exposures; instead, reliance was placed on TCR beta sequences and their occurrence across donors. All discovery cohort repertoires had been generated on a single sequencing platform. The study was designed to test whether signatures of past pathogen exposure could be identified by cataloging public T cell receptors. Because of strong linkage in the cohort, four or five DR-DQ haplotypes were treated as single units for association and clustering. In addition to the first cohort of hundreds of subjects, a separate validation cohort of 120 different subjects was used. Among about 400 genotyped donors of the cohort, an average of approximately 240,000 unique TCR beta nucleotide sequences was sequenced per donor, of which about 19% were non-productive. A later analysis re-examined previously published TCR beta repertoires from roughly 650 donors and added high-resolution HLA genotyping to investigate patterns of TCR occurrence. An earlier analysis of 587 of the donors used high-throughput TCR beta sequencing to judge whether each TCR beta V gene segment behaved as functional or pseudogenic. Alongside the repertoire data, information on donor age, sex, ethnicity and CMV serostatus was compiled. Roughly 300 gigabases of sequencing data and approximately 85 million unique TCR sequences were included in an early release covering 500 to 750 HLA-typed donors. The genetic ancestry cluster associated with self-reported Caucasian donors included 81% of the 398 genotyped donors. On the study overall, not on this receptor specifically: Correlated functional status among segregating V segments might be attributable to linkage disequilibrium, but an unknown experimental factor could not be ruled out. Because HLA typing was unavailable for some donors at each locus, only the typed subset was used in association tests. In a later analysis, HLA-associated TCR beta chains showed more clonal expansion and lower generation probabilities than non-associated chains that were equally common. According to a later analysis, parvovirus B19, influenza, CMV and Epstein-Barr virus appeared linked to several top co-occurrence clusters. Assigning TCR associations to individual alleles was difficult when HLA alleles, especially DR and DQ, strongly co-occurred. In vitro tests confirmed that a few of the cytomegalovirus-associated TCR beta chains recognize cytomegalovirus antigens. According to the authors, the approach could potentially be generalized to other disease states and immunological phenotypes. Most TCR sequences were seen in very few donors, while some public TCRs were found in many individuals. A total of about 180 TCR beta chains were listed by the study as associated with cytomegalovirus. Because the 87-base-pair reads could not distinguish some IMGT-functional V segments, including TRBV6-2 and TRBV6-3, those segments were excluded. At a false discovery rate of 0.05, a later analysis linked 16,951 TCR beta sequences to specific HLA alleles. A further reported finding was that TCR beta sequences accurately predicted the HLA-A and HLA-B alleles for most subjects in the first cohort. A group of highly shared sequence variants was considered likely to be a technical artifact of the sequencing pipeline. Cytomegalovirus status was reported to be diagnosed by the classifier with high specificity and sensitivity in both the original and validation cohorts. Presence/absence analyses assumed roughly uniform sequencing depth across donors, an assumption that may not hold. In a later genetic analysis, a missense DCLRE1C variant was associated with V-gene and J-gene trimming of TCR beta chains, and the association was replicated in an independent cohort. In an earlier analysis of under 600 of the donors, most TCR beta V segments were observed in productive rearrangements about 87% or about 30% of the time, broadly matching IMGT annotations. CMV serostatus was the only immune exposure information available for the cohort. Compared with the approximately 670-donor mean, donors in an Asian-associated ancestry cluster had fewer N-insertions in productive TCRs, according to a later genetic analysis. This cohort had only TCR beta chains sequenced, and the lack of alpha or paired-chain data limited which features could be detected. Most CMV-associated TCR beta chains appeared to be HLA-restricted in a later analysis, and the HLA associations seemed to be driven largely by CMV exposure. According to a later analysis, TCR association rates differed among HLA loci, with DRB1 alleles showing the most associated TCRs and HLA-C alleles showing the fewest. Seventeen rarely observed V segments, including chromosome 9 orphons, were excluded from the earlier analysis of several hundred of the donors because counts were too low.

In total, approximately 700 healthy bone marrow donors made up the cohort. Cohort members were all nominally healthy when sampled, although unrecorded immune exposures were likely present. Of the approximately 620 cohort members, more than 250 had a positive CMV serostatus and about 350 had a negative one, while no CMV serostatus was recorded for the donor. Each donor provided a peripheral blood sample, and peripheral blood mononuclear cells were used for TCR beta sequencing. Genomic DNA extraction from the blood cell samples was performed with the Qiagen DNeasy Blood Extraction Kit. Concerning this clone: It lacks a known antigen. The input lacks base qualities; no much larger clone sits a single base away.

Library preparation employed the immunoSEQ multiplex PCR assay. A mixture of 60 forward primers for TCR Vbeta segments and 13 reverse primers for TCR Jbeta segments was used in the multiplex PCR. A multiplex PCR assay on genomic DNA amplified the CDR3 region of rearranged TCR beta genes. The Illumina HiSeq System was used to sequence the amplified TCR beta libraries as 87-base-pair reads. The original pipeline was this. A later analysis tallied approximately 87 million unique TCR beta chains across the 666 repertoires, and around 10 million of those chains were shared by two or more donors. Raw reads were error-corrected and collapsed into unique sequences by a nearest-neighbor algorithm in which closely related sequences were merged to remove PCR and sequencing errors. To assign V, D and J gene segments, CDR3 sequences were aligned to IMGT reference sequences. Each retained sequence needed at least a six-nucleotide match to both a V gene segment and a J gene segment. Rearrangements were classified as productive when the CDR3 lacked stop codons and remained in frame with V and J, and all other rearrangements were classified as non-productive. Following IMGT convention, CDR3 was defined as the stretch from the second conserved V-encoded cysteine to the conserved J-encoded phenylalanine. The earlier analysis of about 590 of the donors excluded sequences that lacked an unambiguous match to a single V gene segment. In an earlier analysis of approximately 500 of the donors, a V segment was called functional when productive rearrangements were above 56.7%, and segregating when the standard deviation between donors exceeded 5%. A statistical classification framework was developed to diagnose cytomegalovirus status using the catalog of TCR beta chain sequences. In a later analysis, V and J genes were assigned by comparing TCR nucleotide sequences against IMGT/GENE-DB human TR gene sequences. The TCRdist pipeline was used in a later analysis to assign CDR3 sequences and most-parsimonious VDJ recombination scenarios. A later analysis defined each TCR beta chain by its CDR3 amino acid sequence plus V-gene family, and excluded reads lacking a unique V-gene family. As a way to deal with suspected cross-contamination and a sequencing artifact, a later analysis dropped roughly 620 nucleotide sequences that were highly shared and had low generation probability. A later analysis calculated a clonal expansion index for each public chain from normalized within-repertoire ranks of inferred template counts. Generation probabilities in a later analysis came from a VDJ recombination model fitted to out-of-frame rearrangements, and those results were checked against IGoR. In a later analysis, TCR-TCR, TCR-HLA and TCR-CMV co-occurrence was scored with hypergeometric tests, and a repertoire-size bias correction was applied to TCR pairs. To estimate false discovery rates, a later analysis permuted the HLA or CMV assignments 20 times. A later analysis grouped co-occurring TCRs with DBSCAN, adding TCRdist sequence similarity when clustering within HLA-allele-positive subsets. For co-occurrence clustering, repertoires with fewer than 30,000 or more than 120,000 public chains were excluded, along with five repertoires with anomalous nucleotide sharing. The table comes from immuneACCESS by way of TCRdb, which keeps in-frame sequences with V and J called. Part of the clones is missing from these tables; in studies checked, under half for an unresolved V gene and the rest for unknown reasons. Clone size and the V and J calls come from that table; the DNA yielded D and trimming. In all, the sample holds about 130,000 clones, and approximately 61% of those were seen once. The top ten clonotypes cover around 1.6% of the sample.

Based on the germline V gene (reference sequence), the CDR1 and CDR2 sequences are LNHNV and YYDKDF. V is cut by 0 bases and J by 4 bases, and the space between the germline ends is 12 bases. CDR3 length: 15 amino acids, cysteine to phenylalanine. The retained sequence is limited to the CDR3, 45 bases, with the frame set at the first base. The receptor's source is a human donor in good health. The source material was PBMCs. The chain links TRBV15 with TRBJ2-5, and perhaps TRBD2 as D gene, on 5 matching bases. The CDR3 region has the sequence CATSRDMRTLETQYF. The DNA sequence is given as TGTGCCACCAGCAGAGATATGAGGACTTTAGAGACCCAGTACTTC.